The rows below give T cell receptor beta chains drawn from one sample of a study of T-cell memory formation after mild COVID-19. Via MiXCR, TCRdb re-called the 5' RACE reads, giving one row per CDR3 protein. Of a few hundred thousand distinct CDR3 sequences in the sample, roughly 15% were seen once. The sequenced sample consisted of PBMCs or a T cell subset sorted from them (not recorded which). The source of these receptors is a young man who had mild COVID-19 (a few samples of this study predate the infection). Cell type and time point are not known. Both conserved end residues are part of each CDR3. D genes are given only for firm matches. Rows may omit the clone size; those that give it use once, few, many or a size class.

NA	TRBV12-3/TRBV12-4	NA	TRBJ1-1	CASMLQGRANTEAFF	TGTGCCAGCATGTTGCAGGGGCGGGCGAACACTGAAGCTTTCTTT
few	TRBV28	TRBD2	TRBJ2-5	CASRLGLAGLQETQYF	TGTGCCAGCAGACTAGGACTAGCGGGACTTCAAGAGACCCAGTACTTC
few	TRBV6-5	TRBD2	TRBJ2-7	CASSRLASPYEQYF	TGTGCCAGCAGTCGACTAGCAAGTCCCTACGAGCAGTACTTC
few	TRBV6-5	TRBD2	TRBJ2-3	CASRALTSGPDTQYF	TGTGCCAGCAGAGCCCTGACTAGCGGTCCAGATACGCAGTATTTT
few	TRBV7-3	NA	TRBJ2-7	CASSKQGGSSYEQYF	TGTGCCAGCAGCAAACAGGGTGGGAGCTCCTACGAGCAGTACTTC
NA	TRBV27	TRBD2	TRBJ2-2	CASSLSPSGGVNTGELFF	TGTGCCAGCAGTTTATCGCCTAGCGGGGGGGTTAACACCGGGGAGCTGTTTTTT
NA	TRBV6-6	TRBD1	TRBJ2-1	CASSGQVHNEQFF	TGTGCCAGCAGTGGACAGGTCCACAATGAGCAGTTCTTC
few	TRBV7-9	TRBD1	TRBJ1-1	CASSGGQGERAEAFF	TGTGCCAGCAGCGGCGGACAGGGCGAGAGGGCTGAAGCTTTCTTT
NA	TRBV20-1	NA	TRBJ2-2	CSASSPGRKPTGELFF	TGCAGTGCTTCTTCACCGGGCCGAAAGCCCACCGGGGAGCTGTTTTTT
many	TRBV5-1	TRBD2	TRBJ2-1	CASSTRLAYNEQFF	TGCGCCAGCAGCACCCGACTAGCGTACAATGAGCAGTTCTTC
NA	TRBV2	NA	TRBJ2-1	CASTISEQGQFF	TGTGCCAGCACGATTTCGGAACAAGGGCAGTTCTTC
NA	TRBV12-3/TRBV12-4	TRBD2	TRBJ2-3	CASSPGTSGDSDTQYF	TGTGCCAGCAGTCCAGGGACTAGCGGGGATTCAGATACGCAGTATTTT
many	TRBV7-2	NA	TRBJ1-4	CASSLGQASESRFF	TGTGCCAGCAGCTTAGGGCAGGCGTCAGAGAGTCGGTTTTTT
few	TRBV12-3/TRBV12-4	NA	TRBJ2-1	CASSPRPDEQFF	TGTGCCAGCAGTCCCCGCCCCGATGAGCAGTTCTTC
few	TRBV7-2	TRBD1	TRBJ1-1	CASSEPGQINTEAFF	TGTGCCAGCAGCGAACCGGGACAGATAAACACTGAAGCTTTCTTT
few	TRBV7-9	TRBD1	TRBJ2-1	CASSLVDRGRGEQFF	TGTGCCAGCAGCTTAGTGGACAGGGGGCGCGGTGAGCAGTTCTTC
many	TRBV5-1	TRBD2	TRBJ2-3	CASSPGRLAGGPNTDTQYF	TGCGCCAGCAGCCCCGGTCGTTTGGCGGGGGGGCCGAACACAGATACGCAGTATTTT
many	TRBV20-1	NA	TRBJ1-1	CSAAAEYRILRGGTEAFF	TGCAGTGCCGCCGCCGAGTACAGAATCTTGCGGGGAGGGACTGAAGCTTTCTTT
NA	TRBV28	TRBD2	TRBJ2-5	CATLLAGDLQETQYF	TGTGCCACCCTACTAGCGGGGGACCTCCAAGAGACCCAGTACTTC
NA	TRBV20-1	TRBD1	TRBJ2-7	CSARGGTVSYEQYF	TGCAGTGCTAGAGGTGGGACAGTCTCCTACGAGCAGTACTTC
many	TRBV15	NA	TRBJ2-1	CATSRNRNDNEQFF	TGTGCCACCAGCAGAAACAGGAACGACAATGAGCAGTTCTTC
few	TRBV6-1	NA	TRBJ1-1	CASSERGDTEAFF	TGTGCCAGCAGTGAAAGAGGGGATACTGAAGCTTTCTTT
NA	TRBV21-1	NA	TRBJ2-3	CASSKATYYTDTQYF	TGTGCCAGCAGCAAAGCGACGTATTACACAGATACGCAGTATTTT
NA	TRBV30	NA	TRBJ1-2	CAWSQGFYGYTF	TGTGCCTGGAGTCAGGGGTTCTATGGCTACACCTTC
NA	TRBV2	NA	TRBJ2-5	CASSVPVMGETQYF	TGTGCCAGCAGTGTCCCCGTGATGGGAGAGACCCAGTACTTC
NA	TRBV10-3	NA	TRBJ2-4	CAISATIGMRAKNIQYF	TGTGCCATCAGTGCGACGATAGGGATGAGGGCCAAAAACATTCAGTACTTC
NA	TRBV18	TRBD1	TRBJ2-5	CASSLDLGGTEDQYF	TGTGCCAGCTCACTAGACCTAGGGGGCACAGAGGACCAGTACTTC
NA	TRBV7-2	TRBD2	TRBJ2-5	CASSLSGSGGQTQYF	TGTGCCAGCAGCTTGTCGGGGAGCGGGGGTCAGACCCAGTACTTC
few	TRBV5-1	TRBD1	TRBJ2-1	CASSWGTGEAEQFF	TGCGCCAGCAGCTGGGGGACAGGGGAGGCTGAGCAGTTCTTC
NA	TRBV2	TRBD1	TRBJ1-5	CASSPGTGRQPQHF	TGTGCCAGCAGCCCAGGGACAGGGCGTCAGCCCCAGCATTTT
few	TRBV20-1	NA	TRBJ2-7	CSASRSADEQYF	TGCAGTGCTAGCAGGTCGGCAGACGAGCAGTACTTC